The clone carrying this TCR beta chain was detected only a few times. No antigen is known for it. The data belong to a study of cytomegalovirus exposure and HLA in healthy donors. Study in general: Around 180 million T cells yielded more than 90 million unique TCR beta sequences in earlier analysis.

Broader study findings: An Asian-associated ancestry cluster reportedly showed fewer N-insertions than the roughly 670-donor mean in a later analysis. Most subjects' HLA-A and HLA-B alleles were reportedly predicted from TCR beta sequences.

PCR employed 60 Vbeta and 13 Jbeta primers. Assay used: immunoSEQ multiplex PCR; TCRdb lists only in-frame clones, some missing. The table lists more than 80,000 clones, more than 65% of them singletons. This receptor was identified in a girl aged 2 to 10 in good health and CMV-seropositive. The sample consisted of PBMCs.

The CDR3 spells CASSRLRGDTEAFF. DNA for the CDR3: TGTGCCAGCAGCAGACTCAGGGGGGACACTGAAGCTTTCTTT. The rearrangement uses TRBV9 and TRBJ1-1, with 7 bases aligning to TRBD1. Germline-derived CDR1 and CDR2 are SGDLS and YYNGEE. V gave up 4 bases and J gave up 3 bases; unmatched junction bases: 6. There are 14 residues in the CDR3.